A selection of T cell receptor beta chains follows, all from one sample in a study of T-cell memory formation after mild COVID-19. TCRdb reprocessed the 5' RACE reads via MiXCR and lists one record per CDR3 protein. The table includes hundreds of thousands of distinct CDR3 sequences, roughly 18% detected once. Sequenced material: PBMCs or a T cell subset sorted from them (not recorded which). Receptors originate from an adult woman who had mild COVID-19 (a few samples of this study predate the infection). Cell type and time point are not known. CDR3s include the opening cysteine and the closing phenylalanine or tryptophan. The D gene is left open where the match is weak.

j_call,d_call,v_call,cdr3_aa
TRBJ2-1,-,TRBV12-3/TRBV12-4,CASSFKGYNEQFF
TRBJ2-3,TRBD2,TRBV4-1,CASSQASGGGDTQYF
TRBJ2-3,TRBD1,TRBV12-3/TRBV12-4,CASRPGQVGVDTQYF
TRBJ2-7,-,TRBV30,CACLREGAGYEQYF
TRBJ1-1,-,TRBV11-2,CASRQDVKKEAFF
TRBJ2-3,TRBD2,TRBV30,CAWSVTSGGTTDTQYF
TRBJ2-1,TRBD2,TRBV27,CASFPLDRASRGSSGGANEQFF
TRBJ2-3,TRBD2,TRBV4-2,CASSRGSGGATDTQYF
TRBJ1-1,-,TRBV5-1,CASTQAASSGIAFF
TRBJ2-1,TRBD2,TRBV12-3/TRBV12-4,CASSFVTSDREQFF
TRBJ2-1,-,TRBV21-1,CASSKPSLGQGSNEQFF
TRBJ2-1,TRBD2,TRBV9,CASSVGVSSGSYNEQFF
TRBJ2-1,-,TRBV7-2,CASSLGADGIPYNEQFF
TRBJ2-1,TRBD2,TRBV29-1,CSTREGSYNEQFF
TRBJ1-1,-,TRBV5-6,CASSFAPGRNTEAFF
TRBJ2-3,-,TRBV6-1,CASRTGVGGADTQYF
TRBJ2-5,TRBD1,TRBV5-1,CASNQGGQGAQETQYF
TRBJ1-5,-,TRBV12-3/TRBV12-4,CASSETDRSVKPQHF
TRBJ2-3,TRBD2,TRBV18,CASSPPGTTRDTQYF
TRBJ2-1,TRBD2,TRBV6-1,CASSEDAWLAGGSYNEQFF
TRBJ2-3,-,TRBV6-2/TRBV6-3,CASSYSDAPRTVALGTSTDTQYF
TRBJ1-2,-,TRBV5-1,CASRLDGDYGYTF
TRBJ1-5,TRBD1,TRBV12-3/TRBV12-4,CASSFEGAFNQPQHF
TRBJ2-7,-,TRBV7-6,CASSLANAYEQYF
TRBJ2-1,TRBD1,TRBV18,CASSPRGQGGNEQFF
TRBJ2-1,-,TRBV20-1,CSARDLYGNYSYNEQFF
TRBJ1-1,-,TRBV6-5,CASSYRGGQNTEAFF
TRBJ1-1,-,TRBV2,CASSEAQGSAEAFF
TRBJ1-2,-,TRBV12-3/TRBV12-4,CASTRVGARYGYTF
TRBJ1-1,TRBD1,TRBV6-5,CASSHSTETGGSTEAFF
TRBJ2-5,TRBD1,TRBV9,CASSVAGTEETQYF
TRBJ2-1,-,TRBV12-3/TRBV12-4,CASSFPSGYNEQFF
TRBJ1-2,TRBD1,TRBV20-1,CSAPGRGPGSYGYTF
TRBJ1-2,-,TRBV30,CASRVPSYGYTF
TRBJ2-5,-,TRBV30,CAWSVGETQYF
TRBJ2-1,-,TRBV3-1,CASSPLETKFDEQFF
-,-,TRBV7-9,CASSLRQAKETQYF
TRBJ1-6,-,TRBV9,CASSPYGSYNSPLHF
TRBJ2-1,TRBD2,TRBV3-1,CASSRSGRGWNEQFF
TRBJ2-5,TRBD1,TRBV29-1,CSVEDTLRGETQYF
TRBJ1-2,-,TRBV7-9,CASSDIYSLGNYGYTF
TRBJ1-1,-,TRBV20-1,CSAPIVRVLNTEAFF
TRBJ2-1,-,TRBV5-1,CASSSGLLKYNEQFF
TRBJ2-3,-,TRBV4-1,CASSQGSLGFPPRKQYF
TRBJ2-5,-,TRBV24-1,CATSETTFQETQYF
TRBJ1-1,-,TRBV13,CASSSKDRNTEAFF
TRBJ2-3,-,TRBV15,CATSRGSLTDTQYF
TRBJ2-1,TRBD1,TRBV10-3,CAISETGLGNEQFF
TRBJ1-2,TRBD1,TRBV19,CATSYLAGGSYGYTF
TRBJ2-3,-,TRBV27,CASSLRRILGTDTQYF
TRBJ2-5,-,TRBV30,CAWSLRETQYF
TRBJ2-7,-,TRBV4-2,CASSQDRLFPYEQYF
TRBJ1-2,TRBD1,TRBV7-2,CASSSEITGGGGYTF
TRBJ2-4,-,TRBV12-3/TRBV12-4,CASSSGLLRDQAKNIQYF
TRBJ2-3,TRBD1,TRBV7-9,CASSWTGGGTDTQYF
TRBJ2-4,-,TRBV10-3,CAISESGVVVAKNIQYF
TRBJ1-4,TRBD1,TRBV7-6,CASSARQGLNEKLFF
TRBJ1-4,-,TRBV2,CASSVIEKLFF
TRBJ2-7,-,TRBV4-1,CASSLRTVGDEQYF
TRBJ2-1,TRBD1,TRBV6-5,CASSYRRQGFLTEQFF